Given below is one T cell receptor (beta chain) in context. Germline is not matched at one junction end, which may reflect a read error. This specimen belongs to a study of blood T cells in healthy people across ages. There are 14 residues in the CDR3. A second PCR, run for roughly 6 to 11 cycles, used a sample-barcoded 5' primer plus a J-beta primer mix. Using its own MiXCR run on the 5' RACE reads, TCRdb lists one record per CDR3 protein. In the table there are about 970,000 distinct CDR3 sequences, roughly 51% of which are singletons. Peripheral blood samples of around 9.5 milliliters were drawn from each donor.

V and J are TRBV12-3 or TRBV12-4 and TRBJ2-5; D possibly corresponds to TRBD1 (5 bases). The sequence was obtained from an older woman in good health. Sample: blood. CDR3 loop: CASSEQDPGETQYF. CDR3 nucleotides: TGTGCCAGCAGTGAACAGGACCCCGGAGAGACTCAGTACTTC.